This entry lists 10 T cell receptor beta chains sequenced from one sample in a study of CD8 T cells in ankylosing spondylitis. General study results and limits: For ankylosing spondylitis blood, a TCR beta motif of about eight highly homologous variants appeared characteristic.

TCRdb reprocessed the 5' RACE reads with MiXCR, giving one entry per CDR3 protein. The sample records about 220,000 distinct CDR3 sequences, approximately 16% being singletons. What these receptors recognize is not known. The sequencing input was blood, either unsorted or a sorted T cell fraction (not recorded which). The receptors derive from a male donor with ankylosing spondylitis.

This clonotype appeared a few times. The chain uses TRBV12-5 and TRBJ2-2; a weak D match, TRBD2 (5 bases). Germline V gives CDR1 LGHNT, CDR2 FRNRAP. The CDR3 sequence is 19 residues long. The V end lost 1 base, the J end lost 4 bases, and 22 bases lay between the germline ends. The CDR3 loop reads CASGLATIGHGVGTGELFF. In DNA form, the CDR3 reads TGTGCTAGTGGTTTGGCCACCATAGGGCACGGGGTGGGCACCGGGGAGCTGTTTTTT.

This clonotype has at least ten counts. The genes are TRBV5-6 and TRBJ2-3; D is perhaps TRBD2 (6 bases). Trimming stripped 0 bases from V and 0 bases from J, with 8 bases between. This CDR3 comprises 15 residues. CDR1 and CDR2 (germline): SGHDT, YYEEEE. In nucleotides, the CDR3 is TGTGCCAGCAGCTTGGCAGGGACTAGCACAGATACGCAGTATTTT. It yields the protein CASSLAGTSTDTQYF.

This clonotype was picked up a small number of times. V and J are TRBV5-1 and TRBJ2-3, with a possible D match to TRBD1 (6 bases). The CDR3 is 17 residues long. Trimming shortened V by 4 bases and J by 2 bases, and 20 bases separated the two germline ends. Germline V gene sequence: CDR1 SGHRS, CDR2 YFSETQ. For the CDR3, the DNA is TGCGCCAGCAGCACGCCCGCAGGGGCTCCTGACACAGATACGCAGTATTTT. Translated, it gives CASSTPAGAPDTDTQYF.

The chain links TRBV5-6 to TRBJ1-1; D ambiguous. Trimming removed 4 bases at V and 7 bases at J, with 11 bases between. Per the germline V gene, CDR1 is SGHDT and CDR2 is YYEEEE. The CDR3 is made up of 12 amino acids. CDR3 DNA: TGTGCCAGCAGCGATACCAACCATGAAGCTTTCTTT. Residues: CASSDTNHEAFF.

This clonotype was counted a few times. The rearrangement links TRBV2 to TRBJ2-1; TRBD2 matches 9 bases. Trimming removed 3 bases from V and 8 bases from J; junction bases left unmatched: 8. Germline V lookup: CDR1 SNHLY, CDR2 FYNNEI. The CDR3 is 15 residues long. The CDR3 loop reads CASSDWASGVHEQFF. CDR3 DNA: TGTGCCAGCAGTGATTGGGCTAGCGGGGTTCATGAGCAGTTCTTC. Full variable domain (missing parts from reference TRBV2 and TRBJ2-1): EPEVTQTPSHQVTQMGQEVILRCVPISNHLYFYWYRQILGQKVEFLVSFYNNEISEKSEIFDDQFSVERPDGSNFTLKIRSTKLEDSAMYFCASSDWASGVHEQFFGPGTRLTVL.

This clonotype was recorded many times. The chain recombines TRBV4-1 with TRBJ2-3, with TRBD2 matching 7 bases. Germline trimming cut 0 bases from V and 0 bases from J; bases unmatched to any gene: 6. The CDR3 contains 17 residues. Germline-derived CDR1 and CDR2 are MGHRA and YSYEKL. Written as DNA, the CDR3 is TGCGCCAGCAGCCAAGATCGAGCTAGCGGTAGCACAGATACGCAGTATTTT. It yields the protein CASSQDRASGSTDTQYF.

This clonotype was recorded many times. One junction end disagrees with the germline gene, perhaps due to a read error. This chain joins TRBV7-9 and TRBJ2-7; D gene ambiguous. The CDR3 has 11 residues. Germline CDR1 reads SEHNR; CDR2 reads FQNEAQ (reference sequence). The DNA of the CDR3 is TGCGCCAGCAGCTTCGACTACGAGCAGTACTTC. It yields the protein CASSFDYEQYF.

This clonotype appeared many times. The chain has TRBV28 and TRBJ2-5; TRBD1 matches at 7 bases. Germline values: CDR1 MDHEN, CDR2 SYDVKM. J lost 5 bases, V lost 5 bases, and 11 bases had no gene match. The CDR3 is 15 residues long. CDR3: CASSRPTGMEETQYF. The CDR3 coding sequence is TGTGCCAGCAGTCGTCCGACAGGGATGGAGGAGACCCAGTACTTC. Based on the CDR3 plus reference TRBV28 and TRBJ2-5, the full variable domain is DVKVTQSSRYLVKRTGEKVFLECVQDMDHENMFWYRQDPGLGLRLIYFSYDVKMKEKGDIPEGYSVSREKKERFSLILESASTNQTSMYLCASSRPTGMEETQYFGPGTRLLVL.

This clonotype turned up a few times. The rearrangement links TRBV7-8 to TRBJ2-3, with D possibly matching TRBD2 (5 bases). The germline V gene has CDR1 SGHVS and CDR2 FQNEAQ. Trimming pared 1 base from V and 4 bases from J, leaving 21 bases between. The CDR3 has 18 amino acids. CDR3 loop: CASSLVLEGPGSPDTQYF. CDR3 nucleotide sequence: TGTGCCAGCAGCTTAGTTCTTGAGGGCCCGGGGTCCCCAGATACGCAGTATTTT.

This clonotype was detected a few times. The chain carries TRBV20-1 and TRBJ2-1; D remains ambiguous. Per germline, CDR1 DFQATT and CDR2 SNEGSKA (reference sequence). The CDR3 length is 14 residues. The CDR3 region has the DNA TGCACAGGCAGGCAGCCTAACTCCTACAATGAGCAGTTCTTC. It codes for CTGRQPNSYNEQFF.